This TCR beta chain was recovered during a study of shared clonotypes between healthy human individuals. Method: immunoSEQ multiplex PCR; TCRdb's copy keeps in-frame clones and lacks some. The sample lists roughly 850,000 clones; 96% were seen once. Naive-designated CD8 cells lacked CD45RO, were positively enriched for CCR7, and omitted terminally differentiated effector memory CD45RA+ cells. Trimming took 0 bases from V and 8 from J, leaving 12 bases between them. The V gene's germline CDR1 is SGDLS and CDR2 YYNGEE. The CDR3 extends over 14 amino acids. The material sequenced was naive CD8+ T cells sorted from blood. The V gene is TRBV9, the J gene TRBJ2-1; perhaps TRBD1 as D (5 bases). This sequence was found in a man in his thirties or forties in good health. CDR3 protein: CASSVEGLRDEQFF. The CDR3 DNA reads as TGTGCCAGCAGCGTAGAGGGGCTTAGGGATGAGCAGTTCTTC.